The rows below give T cell receptor beta chains drawn from one sample of a study of cytotoxic CD8 clonotypes in ibrutinib-treated CLL. Method: immunoSEQ multiplex PCR; TCRdb's copy keeps in-frame clones and lacks some. The sample has approximately 350,000 clones; roughly 70% are singletons. Sequenced material: PBMCs, taken after 36 months of ibrutinib treatment. Every receptor here comes from a human donor with chronic lymphocytic leukemia. Both conserved end residues are part of each CDR3. A D gene is named only where the DNA matches it firmly. Some rows have no size entry. The others give once, few or many, or a class for an expanded clone.

clone_size: NA
v_call: TRBV5-4
j_call: TRBJ2-7
d_call: NA
cdr3_nt: TGTGCCAGCAGCTTCCGCGGGACATCTTTCGAGCAGTACTTC
cdr3_aa: CASSFRGTSFEQYF

clone_size: NA
v_call: TRBV7-3
j_call: TRBJ2-7
d_call: TRBD1
cdr3_nt: TGTGCCAGCAGCTTAGTGGGACAGGGGAATTACGAGCAGTACTTC
cdr3_aa: CASSLVGQGNYEQYF

clone_size: NA
v_call: TRBV11-1
j_call: TRBJ2-5
d_call: NA
cdr3_nt: TGTGCCAGCAGCATAAGTATAACTGAGGGTGAGACCCAGTACTTC
cdr3_aa: CASSISITEGETQYF

clone_size: few
v_call: TRBV19
j_call: TRBJ1-6
d_call: TRBD1
cdr3_nt: TGTGCCAGTAGTCCGAGACAGGGTGCGGATTCACCCCTCCACTTT
cdr3_aa: CASSPRQGADSPLHF

clone_size: NA
v_call: TRBV10-1
j_call: TRBJ2-3
d_call: TRBD1
cdr3_nt: TGCGCCAGCAGTGAGACAGGGGTATCAGATACGCAGTATTTT
cdr3_aa: CASSETGVSDTQYF

clone_size: NA
v_call: TRBV20-1
j_call: TRBJ2-3
d_call: NA
cdr3_nt: TGCAGTGCTAGGATCACAGATACGCAGTATTTT
cdr3_aa: CSARITDTQYF

clone_size: NA
v_call: TRBV10-3
j_call: TRBJ2-3
d_call: TRBD2
cdr3_nt: TGTGCCATCAGTGGGGGTTCCGGGACTAGCGGAGCCAGGGCAGATACGCAGTATTTT
cdr3_aa: CAISGGSGTSGARADTQYF

clone_size: NA
v_call: TRBV7-6
j_call: TRBJ2-2
d_call: NA
cdr3_nt: TGTGCCAGCAGCTTATCGTCCAGTGGGGAGCTGTTTTTT
cdr3_aa: CASSLSSSGELFF

clone_size: NA
v_call: TRBV10-3
j_call: TRBJ2-1
d_call: TRBD2
cdr3_nt: TGTGCCATCAGGTCCGGGACTAGCGTTTACAATGAGCAGTTCTTC
cdr3_aa: CAIRSGTSVYNEQFF

clone_size: NA
v_call: TRBV2
j_call: TRBJ1-1
d_call: NA
cdr3_nt: TGTGCCAGCCTGACAGACGTGAACACTGAAGCTTTCTTT
cdr3_aa: CASLTDVNTEAFF

clone_size: NA
v_call: TRBV4-1
j_call: TRBJ1-3
d_call: TRBD1
cdr3_nt: TGCGCCCCAGGGACAGGGGGTAACTCTGGAAACACCATATATTTT
cdr3_aa: CAPGTGGNSGNTIYF

clone_size: once
v_call: TRBV7-9
j_call: TRBJ2-1
d_call: TRBD2
cdr3_nt: TGTGCCAGCAGTATTAGCGGGAGTGTTTCCAGTGAGCAGTTCTTC
cdr3_aa: CASSISGSVSSEQFF

clone_size: NA
v_call: TRBV5-6
j_call: TRBJ1-1
d_call: NA
cdr3_nt: TGTGCCAGCAGCCCACCCAGGGAGAACACTGAAGCTTTCTTT
cdr3_aa: CASSPPRENTEAFF

clone_size: NA
v_call: TRBV10-3
j_call: TRBJ2-1
d_call: NA
cdr3_nt: TGTGCCATCATGGGTGCCAATGAGCAGTTCTTC
cdr3_aa: CAIMGANEQFF

clone_size: few
v_call: TRBV2
j_call: TRBJ1-6
d_call: NA
cdr3_nt: TGTGCCAGCAGGAGGGGACACCTGCTTATCGGTTCACCCCTCCACTTT
cdr3_aa: CASRRGHLLIGSPLHF

clone_size: NA
v_call: TRBV13
j_call: TRBJ2-2
d_call: TRBD1
cdr3_nt: TGTGCCAGCAGCTTAGGTGGGACAGATGGTTTCACCGGGGAGCTGTTTTTT
cdr3_aa: CASSLGGTDGFTGELFF

clone_size: NA
v_call: TRBV18
j_call: TRBJ2-1
d_call: NA
cdr3_nt: TGTGCCAGCTCACCACAGGGGTTTAATTTTAATGAGCAGTTCTTC
cdr3_aa: CASSPQGFNFNEQFF

clone_size: NA
v_call: TRBV5-1
j_call: TRBJ2-3
d_call: TRBD2
cdr3_nt: TGCGCCAGCAGCTCGACTAGCGGGGTAGCAGATACGCAGTATTTT
cdr3_aa: CASSSTSGVADTQYF

clone_size: NA
v_call: TRBV19
j_call: TRBJ2-1
d_call: NA
cdr3_nt: TGTGCCAGTAGTATCGGACAGAGCTCCTACAATGAGCAGTTCTTC
cdr3_aa: CASSIGQSSYNEQFF

clone_size: NA
v_call: TRBV11-1
j_call: TRBJ2-3
d_call: TRBD2
cdr3_nt: TGTGCCAGCAGCTTATATAGCGGGGTAGGCACAGATACGCAGTATTTT
cdr3_aa: CASSLYSGVGTDTQYF

clone_size: NA
v_call: TRBV25-1
j_call: TRBJ2-7
d_call: TRBD2
cdr3_nt: TGTGCCAGCAGTGAGTTAGCGGGAGGGAATCACTACGAGCAGTACTTC
cdr3_aa: CASSELAGGNHYEQYF

clone_size: NA
v_call: TRBV4-1
j_call: TRBJ2-2
d_call: NA
cdr3_nt: TGCGCCAGCAGCCACGCATTGGGAGGACGGTACACCGGGGAGCTGTTTTTT
cdr3_aa: CASSHALGGRYTGELFF

clone_size: NA
v_call: TRBV5-4
j_call: TRBJ2-2
d_call: TRBD1
cdr3_nt: TGTGCCAGCAGCTTCGACGTCAACAGGGGATCCACCGGGGAGCTGTTTTTT
cdr3_aa: CASSFDVNRGSTGELFF

clone_size: NA
v_call: TRBV28
j_call: TRBJ1-2
d_call: NA
cdr3_nt: TGTGCCAGCAGTCCCGGGACTCGGGGCTACACCTTC
cdr3_aa: CASSPGTRGYTF

clone_size: few
v_call: TRBV7-3
j_call: TRBJ2-2
d_call: TRBD2
cdr3_nt: TGTGCCAGCAGCCCAGGACTAGCGGGCGCGAACACCGGGGAGCTGTTTTTT
cdr3_aa: CASSPGLAGANTGELFF

clone_size: NA
v_call: TRBV5-1
j_call: TRBJ2-1
d_call: TRBD2
cdr3_nt: TGCGCCAGCAGCTTTGGGACTAGCGGGGGGTATGAGCAGTTCTTC
cdr3_aa: CASSFGTSGGYEQFF

clone_size: NA
v_call: TRBV23-1
j_call: TRBJ1-1
d_call: TRBD1
cdr3_nt: TGCGCCAGCAGTCAATGCTCTCAGGGGGCGAACACTGAAGCTTTCTTT
cdr3_aa: CASSQCSQGANTEAFF

clone_size: NA
v_call: TRBV4-2
j_call: TRBJ1-5
d_call: NA
cdr3_nt: TGTGCCAGCAGCCAAGGTGATCAGCCCCAGCATTTT
cdr3_aa: CASSQGDQPQHF

clone_size: NA
v_call: TRBV29-1
j_call: TRBJ1-2
d_call: TRBD1
cdr3_nt: TGCAGCGTCGCCCCGATTAACAGGGGAAATGGCTACACCTTC
cdr3_aa: CSVAPINRGNGYTF

clone_size: once
v_call: TRBV6-6
j_call: TRBJ1-1
d_call: NA
cdr3_nt: TGTGCCAGCAGTGGACCCACAGTCCACACTGAAGCTTTCTTT
cdr3_aa: CASSGPTVHTEAFF

clone_size: NA
v_call: TRBV7-9
j_call: TRBJ2-5
d_call: NA
cdr3_nt: TGTGCCAGCAGCTCACCAGAGGGTGGGGAGACCCAGTACTTC
cdr3_aa: CASSSPEGGETQYF

clone_size: NA
v_call: TRBV6-6
j_call: TRBJ1-2
d_call: NA
cdr3_nt: TGTGCCAGCAGTTACCCGAATGACTATGGCTACACCTTC
cdr3_aa: CASSYPNDYGYTF

clone_size: NA
v_call: TRBV29-1
j_call: TRBJ1-1
d_call: TRBD1
cdr3_nt: TGCAGCGTTGACGGGGCGTTGACACAGGGGGCCGGCTCGAACACTGAAGCTTTCTTT
cdr3_aa: CSVDGALTQGAGSNTEAFF

clone_size: NA
v_call: TRBV5-1
j_call: TRBJ2-6
d_call: NA
cdr3_nt: TGCGCCAGCAGCTTCACCAGGGCTGGGGCCAACGTCCTGACTTTC
cdr3_aa: CASSFTRAGANVLTF

clone_size: NA
v_call: TRBV4-1
j_call: TRBJ2-5
d_call: NA
cdr3_nt: TGCGCCAGCAGCCAAGTTGTGGGGCACCCAGAGACCCAGTACTTC
cdr3_aa: CASSQVVGHPETQYF

clone_size: NA
v_call: TRBV2
j_call: TRBJ1-3
d_call: NA
cdr3_nt: TGTGCCAGCAGTGAAGTGAGCAGGAGAAACACCATATATTTT
cdr3_aa: CASSEVSRRNTIYF

clone_size: few
v_call: TRBV20-1
j_call: TRBJ2-7
d_call: NA
cdr3_nt: TGCAGTGCAAGAGGGGCAGGCGAGCAGTACTTC
cdr3_aa: CSARGAGEQYF

clone_size: NA
v_call: TRBV19
j_call: TRBJ2-7
d_call: NA
cdr3_nt: TGTGCCAGTAGTATAGATCTGACCCCTTCCTACGAGCAGTACTTC
cdr3_aa: CASSIDLTPSYEQYF

clone_size: NA
v_call: TRBV7-3
j_call: TRBJ2-7
d_call: NA
cdr3_nt: TGTGCCAGCAGCTTAGTACCAGGAAACTACGAGCAGTACTTC
cdr3_aa: CASSLVPGNYEQYF

clone_size: NA
v_call: TRBV6-5
j_call: TRBJ2-1
d_call: NA
cdr3_nt: TGTGCCAGCAGTTACTCTGAGGGAGGTGAGCAGTTCTTC
cdr3_aa: CASSYSEGGEQFF

clone_size: NA
v_call: TRBV7-6
j_call: TRBJ2-1
d_call: NA
cdr3_nt: TGTGCCAGCAGCCCTACAGGGAACTACAATGAGCAGTTCTTC
cdr3_aa: CASSPTGNYNEQFF

clone_size: once
v_call: TRBV5-6
j_call: TRBJ2-7
d_call: NA
cdr3_nt: TGTGCCAGCAGCCCGGGGTACAACTACGAGCAGTACTTC
cdr3_aa: CASSPGYNYEQYF

clone_size: NA
v_call: TRBV11-2
j_call: TRBJ2-7
d_call: NA
cdr3_nt: TGTGCCAGCAGCCAAACTGGGGACTCCTACGAGCAGTACTTC
cdr3_aa: CASSQTGDSYEQYF

clone_size: NA
v_call: TRBV7-9
j_call: TRBJ2-7
d_call: NA
cdr3_nt: TGTGCCAGCAGCTTAGGAGTAGCGGGACAGACGGCCTACGAGCAGTACTTC
cdr3_aa: CASSLGVAGQTAYEQYF

clone_size: NA
v_call: TRBV25-1
j_call: TRBJ1-2
d_call: TRBD1
cdr3_nt: TGTGCCAGCAGTGAACCGGGACAGCTTGTACGCTACACCTTC
cdr3_aa: CASSEPGQLVRYTF

clone_size: NA
v_call: TRBV7-3
j_call: TRBJ2-2
d_call: TRBD1
cdr3_nt: TGTGCCAGCAGCCCTAAGGACAAGACAGGGGGCAACACCGGGGAGCTGTTTTTT
cdr3_aa: CASSPKDKTGGNTGELFF

clone_size: NA
v_call: TRBV6-5
j_call: TRBJ2-3
d_call: NA
cdr3_nt: TGTGCCATCAGGCCCCTCGGCACAGATACGCAGTATTTT
cdr3_aa: CAIRPLGTDTQYF

clone_size: NA
v_call: TRBV5-1
j_call: TRBJ2-7
d_call: NA
cdr3_nt: TGCGCCAGCAGCTTGGAGGGCTACGAGCAGTACTTC
cdr3_aa: CASSLEGYEQYF

clone_size: NA
v_call: TRBV9
j_call: TRBJ2-1
d_call: NA
cdr3_nt: TGTGCCAGCAGCGTAGGGGACCATAACTACAATGAGCAGTTCTTC
cdr3_aa: CASSVGDHNYNEQFF

clone_size: NA
v_call: TRBV12-5
j_call: TRBJ2-1
d_call: NA
cdr3_nt: TGTGCTAGTGGTCCGACGGCTTACAATGAGCAGTTCTTC
cdr3_aa: CASGPTAYNEQFF

clone_size: NA
v_call: TRBV18
j_call: TRBJ2-4
d_call: NA
cdr3_nt: TGTGCCAGCTCACCGAGCGCCTTAGCCAAAAACATTCAGTACTTC
cdr3_aa: CASSPSALAKNIQYF